This T cell receptor (beta chain) was identified during a study of patients and donors after allogeneic stem cell transplantation. Only a few counts were recorded for this clonotype. TCRdb used MiXCR to reprocess the RT-PCR reads, holding one entry per CDR3 protein. Here the sample spans roughly 960,000 distinct CDR3 sequences, about 20% being singletons. V lost 3 bases to trimming and J lost 9 bases; unmatched junction nucleotides: 5. Looked up from germline, CDR1 is MGHRA and CDR2 is YSYEKL. The CDR3 loop spans 13 amino acids. The specimen sequenced was blood, either unsorted or a sorted T cell fraction (not recorded which). The V call is TRBV4-1, the J call TRBJ2-1; 7 bases agree with TRBD2. The sequence came from a human donor who was either an allogeneic HSCT recipient or a stem cell or donor lymphocyte infusion donor (not recorded which). It is not recorded whose cells these are; they may come from a transplant donor. The CDR3 sequence: CASSQPSSGEQFF. The CDR3 DNA follows: TGCGCCAGCAGCCAGCCATCTAGCGGTGAGCAGTTCTTC.